This passage covers 7 T cell receptor beta chains from one sample sequenced in a study of cytomegalovirus exposure and HLA in healthy donors. PCR was performed using 60 Vbeta and 13 Jbeta primers. Sequencing was performed with immunoSEQ multiplex PCR; in TCRdb, only in-frame clones are kept and a portion is missing. Among 95,000 or so clones listed, approximately 77% were seen once. The sample was PBMCs. The receptors were sampled from a middle-aged woman in good health and CMV-seronegative.

This clone was counted between two and nine times. This sequence joins TRBV29-1 and TRBJ2-5; 8 bases are a match to TRBD2. The germline V gene has CDR1 SQVTM and CDR2 ANQGSEA. The J segment lost 4 bases and the V segment lost 4 bases, leaving 2 bases of the junction unmatched. The CDR3 runs to 12 residues. CDR3 amino acids: CSVVRGGETQYF. Here the CDR3 DNA reads TGCAGCGTTGTACGGGGGGGAGAGACCCAGTACTTC.

The chain combines TRBV29-1 with TRBJ1-4; possible D gene TRBD1, 6 bases. The CDR3 runs 12 residues. Germline V lookup: CDR1 SQVTM, CDR2 ANQGSEA. The ends were cut back, 4 bases at V and 5 bases at J, with 8 bases in the middle. Here the CDR3 reads CSVARGNEKLFF. CDR3 in DNA: TGCAGCGTTGCCAGGGGAAATGAAAAACTGTTTTTT.

The chain links TRBV5-6 to TRBJ1-5; D is unclear. V was pared by 3 bases and J by 2 bases, with 15 bases between. Germline V lookup: CDR1 SGHDT, CDR2 YYEEEE. CDR3 length: 16 amino acids. The CDR3 reads CASSSADWYGNQPQHF. The CDR3 coding sequence is TGTGCCAGCAGCTCTGCGGACTGGTATGGCAATCAGCCCCAGCATTTT.

The rearrangement joins TRBV27 to TRBJ1-2; the match to TRBD1 covers 10 bases. Unmatched junction bases numbered 13, after V lost 4 bases and J lost 8 bases. The CDR3 has 16 residues. Germline assignment: CDR1 MNHEY and CDR2 SMNVEV (reference sequence). As DNA, the CDR3 is TGTGCCAGCAGTTCTCCCGGGACAGGGGAGCTTGGCGGCTACACCTTC. This sequence encodes CASSSPGTGELGGYTF.

The CDR3 protein is CASSRGTAASSEAFF. The CDR3 DNA reads as TGCGCCAGCAGCCGTGGTACTGCTGCCTCATCTGAAGCTTTCTTT. V usage is TRBV4-3 and J usage is TRBJ1-1, with unresolved D. The CDR3 consists of 15 residues. Between the trimmed V and J ends, which lost 4 bases and 6 bases, there was a span of 18 bases. Germline V gene data show CDR1 as LGHNA and CDR2 as YSLEER.

This clone was seen only once. This sequence joins TRBV5-1 and TRBJ2-2; TRBD2 agrees at 10 bases. This CDR3 contains 16 residues. J lost 5 bases, V lost 0 bases, and 4 bases had no gene match. Germline loops: CDR1 SGHRS, CDR2 YFSETQ. CDR3 sequence (DNA): TGCGCCAGCAGCTTGGTAGCTAGCGGGGGAACCGGGGAGCTGTTTTTT. Protein product: CASSLVASGGTGELFF. The full variable domain, in which reference TRBV5-1 and TRBJ2-2 provide the parts outside the CDR3, is KAGVTQTPRYLIKTRGQQVTLSCSPISGHRSVSWYQQTPGQGLQFLFEYFSETQRNKGNFPGRFSGRQFSNSRSEMNVSTLELGDSALYLCASSLVASGGTGELFFGEGSRLTVL.

This chain uses TRBV4-1 with TRBJ2-1; 8 nucleotides agree with TRBD2. Germline V gene sequence: CDR1 MGHRA, CDR2 YSYEKL. The CDR3 spans 17 residues. J was trimmed by 3 bases and V by 0 bases; bases with no gene match: 7. The CDR3 sequence is CASSQEEAGGFYNEQFF. The CDR3, as DNA: TGCGCCAGCAGCCAAGAAGAGGCGGGGGGCTTCTACAATGAGCAGTTCTTC.